These 30 T cell receptor beta chains were all obtained from the same sample, sequenced in a study of identical twins. TCRdb fed the 5' RACE reads into MiXCR, producing one record per CDR3 protein. The profile covers 350,000 to 500,000 distinct CDR3 sequences, with approximately 17% appearing a single time and 12% taken by the ten largest. The material sequenced was naive T cells sorted from blood. These receptors all come from a man aged 45 to 65 in good health.

The chain employs TRBV5-1 and TRBJ2-5; TRBD2 agrees at 7 bases. CDR3 size: 15 residues. V lost 1 base, J lost 7 bases, and 10 bases stayed unmatched. Germline loops: CDR1 SGHRS, CDR2 YFSETQ. The CDR3: CASSLFRSSGGTQYF. CDR3 nucleotide sequence: TGCGCCAGCAGCTTGTTTCGGTCCTCGGGAGGGACCCAGTACTTC.

Comments on this clonotype: A much larger clone lies a single base off, so this may be a read error. This chain uses TRBV7-2 with TRBJ2-7; D is possibly TRBD1 (5 bases). The germline V gene encodes CDR1 SGHTA and CDR2 FQGNSA. This CDR3 has 12 residues. V lost 5 bases and J 5 bases, leaving 10 bases between the germline ends. The CDR3 bases are TGTGCCAGCAGCCGCAGGGCCCACGAGCAGTACTTC. Residues: CASSRRAHEQYF.

The table lists this clonotype with a few counts. Germline and junction disagree at one end, which may indicate a read error. V usage is TRBV2 and J usage is TRBJ2-7; D is possibly TRBD1 (5 bases). The CDR3 spans 14 residues. Germline-derived CDR1 and CDR2 are SNHLY and FYNNEI. CDR3 nucleotide sequence: TGTGCCAGCAGGGAAGACAGACGCTCCTACGAGCAGTACTTC. Translation: CASREDRRSYEQYF.

The chain recombines TRBV28 with TRBJ1-5; no firm D call. The CDR3 runs 17 residues. V lost 5 bases, J lost 4 bases, and 21 bases lay in between. Germline assignment: CDR1 MDHEN and CDR2 SYDVKM. This CDR3 reads CASSLGSGPVLNQPQHF. The CDR3 nucleotides read TGTGCCAGCAGTCTGGGATCAGGACCCGTATTGAATCAGCCCCAGCATTTT.

This clonotype was seen ten or more times. J is TRBJ2-3 and V is TRBV29-1; tentatively, D is TRBD1 (5 bases). Germline loops: CDR1 SQVTM, CDR2 ANQGSEA. The germline V and J ends were trimmed by 3 bases and 10 bases, with 17 bases remaining between them. There are 13 residues in the CDR3. The CDR3 DNA reads TGCAGCGTTGAGGGTTGTGGGGCTGAGGCGCAGTATTTT. As protein: CSVEGCGAEAQYF.

This clonotype occurred a few times. J is TRBJ2-3 and V is TRBV20-1; TRBD2 matches 11 bases. CDR3 length: 14 residues. With V trimmed by 6 bases and J by 6 bases, 8 bases remained unmatched. From germline, CDR1 is DFQATT and CDR2 SNEGSKA (reference sequence). CDR3 protein: CSARRTSGLDTQYF. CDR3 DNA: TGCAGTGCCCGGAGGACTAGCGGGCTGGATACGCAGTATTTT.

The table lists this clonotype with many counts. The chain uses TRBV7-9 and TRBJ2-5; 7 positions match TRBD1. The CDR3 contains 13 residues. The V and J ends lost 3 bases and 5 bases, in that order; junction bases with no gene match: 3. Germline assignment: CDR1 SEHNR and CDR2 FQNEAQ (reference sequence). The CDR3 coding sequence is TGTGCCAGCAGCTTCACAGGGGCGGAGACCCAGTACTTC. Amino acids: CASSFTGAETQYF.

This clonotype was seen more than once but under ten times. The chain combines TRBV7-2 with TRBJ2-6; tentative D call: TRBD2 (5 bases). The CDR3 runs to 15 residues. Trimming took 8 bases from V and 0 from J, leaving 11 bases between them. Germline CDR1 and CDR2: SGHTA and FQGNSA. CDR3 residues: CASHVGSSGANVLTF. CDR3 DNA sequence: TGTGCCAGCCACGTTGGGAGCTCTGGGGCCAACGTCCTGACTTTC.

This clonotype was seen ten or more times. The genes are TRBV14 and TRBJ2-1; TRBD2 matches at 9 bases. With 0 bases clipped from V and 0 bases from J, the junction kept 9 bases outside the gene matches. Germline lookup yields CDR1 SGHDN and CDR2 FVKESK. The CDR3 spans 19 residues. In nucleotides, the CDR3 is TGTGCCAGCAGCCAAGATTGGCTAGCGGGGATTCCCTCCTACAATGAGCAGTTCTTC. The encoded protein is CASSQDWLAGIPSYNEQFF.

V is TRBV27 and J is TRBJ2-3; D gene ambiguous. The V gene's germline CDR1 is MNHEY and CDR2 SMNVEV (reference sequence). Deletions cut 3 bases from V and 0 bases from J, with 10 bases between. This CDR3 is 15 amino acids long. The CDR3 DNA reads TGTGCCAGCAGTTTCGGGTCCGCTAGCACAGATACGCAGTATTTT. It translates to CASSFGSASTDTQYF.

This clonotype was detected a few times. This sequence joins TRBV25-1 and TRBJ1-6; D unresolved. The V gene lost 4 bases and the J gene lost 10 bases, with 11 bases spanning the gap. Germline V gives CDR1 MGHDK, CDR2 SYGVNS. CDR3 length: 13 residues. CDR3 sequence reads: CASSAPGRSPLHF. DNA for the CDR3: TGTGCCAGCAGTGCCCCCGGGAGATCACCCCTCCACTTT. Complete variable domain (other parts from reference TRBV25-1 and TRBJ1-6): EADIYQTPRYLVIGTGKKITLECSQTMGHDKMYWYQQDPGMELHLIHYSYGVNSTEKGDLSSESTVSRIRTEHFPLTLESARPSHTSQYLCASSAPGRSPLHFGNGTRLTVT.

V is TRBV7-9 and J is TRBJ1-1; 7 nucleotides match TRBD1. The CDR3 loop spans 17 amino acids. Germline trimming cut 4 bases from V and 1 base from J; bases unmatched to any gene: 12. Germline V gene data show CDR1 as SEHNR and CDR2 as FQNEAQ (reference sequence). In DNA form, the CDR3 reads TGTGCCAGCAGCTCGCCTCCCCGAGACAGGGAGAACACTGAAGCTTTCTTT. Translated: CASSSPPRDRENTEAFF.

This clonotype was detected a few times. J is TRBJ1-4 and V is TRBV6-1, with 9 bases lining up with TRBD1. The ends lost 3 bases at V and 7 bases at J; junction bases unmatched: 9. Per germline, CDR1 MNHNS and CDR2 SASEGT. This CDR3 is 16 amino acids long. CDR3 region: CASSDTPGQGSEKLFF. The DNA for the CDR3 is TGTGCCAGCAGTGATACCCCGGGACAGGGTAGTGAAAAACTGTTTTTT.

The CDR3 protein is CASSLDAVSQKTQYF. The CDR3 DNA sequence: TGTGCCAGCAGCTTAGATGCAGTTTCTCAAAAGACCCAGTACTTC. The chain recombines TRBV11-3 with TRBJ2-5; D gene uncertain. Between the trimmed V and J ends, which lost 0 bases and 6 bases, there was a span of 14 bases. Germline V gives CDR1 SGHNT, CDR2 YENEEA. The CDR3 totals 15 residues.

This clonotype came up many times. The gene calls are TRBV4-2 and TRBJ1-1, with unresolved D. Trimming shortened V by 5 bases and J by 0 bases, and 13 bases separated the two germline ends. Germline values: CDR1 LGHNA, CDR2 YNFKEQ. The CDR3 contains 15 residues. CDR3 bases: TGTGCCAGCAGCGGCTCGGATCTTATGAACACTGAAGCTTTCTTT. Its protein product is CASSGSDLMNTEAFF.

This clonotype came up a few times. The chain carries TRBV29-1 and TRBJ1-2; TRBD1 is a possible D gene (5 bases). CDR3 size: 14 residues. Looked up from germline, CDR1 is SQVTM and CDR2 is ANQGSEA. Trimming pared 3 bases from V and 5 bases from J, leaving 16 bases between. Here the CDR3 reads CSVDGGGVLYGYTF. In nucleotides, the CDR3 is TGCAGCGTTGATGGCGGGGGAGTTTTGTATGGCTACACCTTC.

This chain joins TRBV6-1 and TRBJ1-1, with TRBD1 as a possible D gene (6 bases). The germline V gene encodes CDR1 MNHNS and CDR2 SASEGT. CDR3 length: 15 residues. Trimming removed 6 bases from V and 0 bases from J, with 14 bases in between. As DNA, the CDR3 is TGTGCCAGCAGATTCAGGAGGGGGATGAACACTGAAGCTTTCTTT. It encodes CASRFRRGMNTEAFF.

This clonotype was seen at least ten times. The chain links TRBV4-2 to TRBJ2-7; possibly TRBD1 or TRBD2 for D (6 bases each). With 1 base removed from V and 4 bases from J, the gap between germline ends came to 20 bases. The CDR3 covers 17 residues. The germline CDR1 and CDR2 sequences are LGHNA and YNFKEQ. The CDR3 bases are TGTGCCAGCAGCCAAGGTGTGTCGGGGGCACAGATATACGAGCAGTACTTC. It is translated as CASSQGVSGAQIYEQYF.

The V gene is TRBV11-2, the J gene TRBJ2-5; D gene uncertain. V shed 0 bases and J shed 5 bases, with 7 bases lying between them. Germline V lookup: CDR1 SGHAT, CDR2 FQNNGV. The CDR3 has 13 amino acids. The CDR3 loop is CASSLDSSETQYF. DNA for the CDR3: TGTGCCAGCAGCTTAGATTCCTCGGAGACCCAGTACTTC. Looking up the rest from reference TRBV11-2 and TRBJ2-5 gives the full variable domain: EAGVAQSPRYKIIEKRQSVAFWCNPISGHATLYWYQQILGQGPKLLIQFQNNGVVDDSQLPKDRFSAERLKGVDSTLKIQPAKLEDSAVYLCASSLDSSETQYFGPGTRLLVL.

This clonotype came up many times. The gene calls are TRBV6-2 or TRBV6-3 and TRBJ2-3; 10 bases map to TRBD2. The junction had 4 bases not matched to a gene; V was cut back by 2 bases and J by 5 bases. CDR1 MNHEY and CDR2 SVGEGT come from the germline V gene. The CDR3 length is 15 residues. The CDR3 loop reads CASSYPSGGEDTQYF. The CDR3 nucleotides read TGTGCCAGCAGTTACCCTAGCGGGGGTGAAGATACGCAGTATTTT.

The V call is TRBV20-1, the J call TRBJ2-7; either TRBD1 or TRBD2 may fit D (5 bases each). The CDR3 is made up of 13 amino acids. Trimming removed 6 bases from V and 2 bases from J, with 14 bases in between. The germline V gene has CDR1 DFQATT and CDR2 SNEGSKA (reference sequence). The CDR3: CSATGTVPYEQYF. The CDR3, as DNA: TGCAGTGCAACCGGGACCGTTCCCTACGAGCAGTACTTC.

The CDR3 sequence: CASSQDLKREVYNEQFF. The CDR3 DNA is TGCGCCAGCAGCCAAGATCTTAAGCGGGAGGTCTACAATGAGCAGTTCTTC. V gene TRBV4-3 combines with J gene TRBJ2-1, with 9 bases that match TRBD2. This CDR3 contains 17 residues. Germline-derived CDR1 and CDR2 are LGHNA and YSLEER. Losses at the gene ends were 0 bases for V and 3 bases for J; bases not matched to a gene: 6.

The genes are TRBV5-1 and TRBJ2-2, with D unclear. The germline V gene encodes CDR1 SGHRS and CDR2 YFSETQ. V dropped 0 bases and J dropped 0 bases, with 9 bases sitting between them. This CDR3 region has 16 residues. The CDR3 sequence: CASSLAWGPNTGELFF. The CDR3 nucleotides read TGCGCCAGCAGCTTGGCGTGGGGTCCGAACACCGGGGAGCTGTTTTTT. The variable domain in full, with the rest retrieved from reference TRBV5-1 and TRBJ2-2, is KAGVTQTPRYLIKTRGQQVTLSCSPISGHRSVSWYQQTPGQGLQFLFEYFSETQRNKGNFPGRFSGRQFSNSRSEMNVSTLELGDSALYLCASSLAWGPNTGELFFGEGSRLTVL.

The V and J genes are TRBV27 and TRBJ2-1; no clear D. From germline, CDR1 is MNHEY and CDR2 SMNVEV (reference sequence). V lost 0 bases, J lost 3 bases, and 6 bases lay in between. The CDR3 consists of 14 residues. The CDR3 nucleotides are TGTGCCAGCAGTTTATCCGGACGCTACAATGAGCAGTTCTTC. This sequence encodes CASSLSGRYNEQFF.

The chain recombines TRBV20-1 with TRBJ2-2, with a possible D match to TRBD1 (6 bases). Trimming took 4 bases from V and 8 from J, leaving 8 bases between them. Germline V gives CDR1 DFQATT, CDR2 SNEGSKA (reference sequence). The CDR3 runs to 11 residues. The CDR3 DNA reads TGCAGTGCTACCCAGGGGGGGGAGCTGTTTTTT. Its translation: CSATQGGELFF.

This clonotype was found a few times. This sequence joins TRBV12-3 or TRBV12-4 and TRBJ2-1, with 10 bases lining up with TRBD2. V gave up 7 bases and J gave up 8 bases; unmatched junction bases: 2. This CDR3 contains 12 residues. The CDR3 DNA reads as TGTGCCAGCATCGGACTAGCGGATGAGCAGTTCTTC. Protein product: CASIGLADEQFF.

This clonotype was seen many times. This chain links TRBV5-1 with TRBJ1-2, with D perhaps matching TRBD1 (5 bases). Trimming cost V 6 bases and J 2 bases, with 17 bases left between them. The CDR3 length is 15 residues. Germline V gene sequence: CDR1 SGHRS, CDR2 YFSETQ. The CDR3 DNA sequence: TGCGCCAGCATCTCAACTCCGGGGGAGAACTATGGCTACACCTTC. Its translation: CASISTPGENYGYTF.

This CDR3 reads CAWSVDRGEAFF. The DNA for the CDR3 is TGTGCCTGGAGTGTAGACAGAGGAGAAGCTTTCTTT. This chain uses TRBV30 with TRBJ1-1; tentative D call: TRBD1 (5 bases). The CDR3 contains 12 residues. The V and J ends lost 0 bases and 8 bases respectively, with 10 bases between them. Germline V CDR1 and CDR2: GTSNPN, SVGIG (reference sequence).

The sample holds a few counts of this clonotype. The chain carries TRBV5-1 and TRBJ1-1; 9 bases map to TRBD1. V lost 4 bases to trimming and J lost 5 bases; unmatched junction nucleotides: 9. CDR1 SGHRS and CDR2 YFSETQ come from the germline V gene. The CDR3 runs to 15 residues. The CDR3 spells CASSATGTGYTEAFF. CDR3 nucleotide sequence: TGCGCCAGCAGCGCAACCGGGACAGGGTATACTGAAGCTTTCTTT.

This clonotype was observed many times. This rearrangement joins TRBV20-1 to TRBJ2-1; D gene ambiguous. Per germline, CDR1 DFQATT and CDR2 SNEGSKA (reference sequence). The V and J ends lost 3 bases and 0 bases respectively, with 12 bases between them. The CDR3 is 15 amino acids. In DNA form, the CDR3 reads TGCAGTGCTAGCGACCTCTTGAGCTCCTACAATGAGCAGTTCTTC. It yields the protein CSASDLLSSYNEQFF.